A single sample is the source of the 20 T cell receptor beta chains below, sequenced in a study of blood T cell repertoires in COVID-19. Here immunoSEQ multiplex PCR was the method, and the copy in TCRdb shows in-frame clones only, minus some. The sample carries fewer than 250,000 clones, roughly four fifths recorded once. The sample comprised peripheral blood. Receptors originate from a woman aged 40 to 55 with acute or convalescent COVID-19.

This clone was detected only a few times. Other DNA sequences in this specimen translate into the identical CDR3. V is TRBV7-9 and J is TRBJ1-4, with TRBD1 matching 10 bases. Germline CDR1 reads SEHNR; CDR2 reads FQNEAQ (reference sequence). The CDR3 runs 14 residues. Trimming at V came to 4 bases and at J to 5 bases, leaving 1 base not matched to a gene. This chain's CDR3 is CASSSGQGNEKLFF. In DNA form, the CDR3 reads TGTGCCAGCAGCTCGGGACAGGGGAATGAAAAACTGTTTTTT.

The rearrangement uses TRBV29-1 and TRBJ2-3, with 11 bases aligning to TRBD2. From germline, CDR1 is SQVTM and CDR2 ANQGSEA. V dropped 5 bases and J dropped 0; count of bases not matched to a gene: 1. CDR3 length: 14 amino acids. CDR3: CSVRTSGSTDTQYF. The CDR3 DNA follows: TGCAGCGTTCGGACTAGCGGGAGCACAGATACGCAGTATTTT.

This clone appeared once. V usage is TRBV24-1 and J usage is TRBJ2-5; 9 bases map to TRBD2. The CDR3 runs to 15 residues. Germline-derived CDR1 and CDR2 are KGHDR and SFDVKD. Unmatched junction bases numbered 6, after V lost 4 bases and J lost 4 bases. For the CDR3, the DNA is TGTGCCACCAGTGAGGGTAGCGGGAGTGGAGAGACCCAGTACTTC. It codes for CATSEGSGSGETQYF.

This clone was detected only a few times. The rearrangement joins TRBV27 to TRBJ2-7, with 11 bases lining up with TRBD2. V shed 6 bases, J shed 4 bases, and the junction held 5 bases outside the gene matches. The CDR3 consists of 14 residues. Per the germline V gene, CDR1 is MNHEY and CDR2 is SMNVEV (reference sequence). This chain's CDR3 is CASRSSGRGYEQYF. In nucleotides, the CDR3 is TGTGCCAGCAGAAGTAGCGGGAGGGGTTACGAGCAGTACTTC.

The V and J genes are TRBV2 and TRBJ1-4; D unclear. This CDR3 contains 14 residues. V was pared by 4 bases and J by 3 bases, with 9 bases between. Germline CDR1 and CDR2: SNHLY and FYNNEI. This CDR3 is CASSVSVSNEKLFF. The CDR3 region has the DNA TGTGCCAGCAGTGTCTCGGTGTCTAATGAAAAACTGTTTTTT.

This sequence joins TRBV7-3 and TRBJ2-3; D might be TRBD2 (7 bases). The germline V gene encodes CDR1 SGHTA and CDR2 FQGTGA. This CDR3 comprises 14 residues. The V end was cut by 4 bases, the J end by 4 bases, with 12 bases between. CDR3 DNA sequence: TGTGCCAGCAGCTATAAGGGGGGGCCAGATACGCAGTATTTT. It yields the protein CASSYKGGPDTQYF.

This clone was found a few times. The V call is TRBV10-2, the J call TRBJ1-2; TRBD1 matches 7 bases. V gave up 4 bases and J gave up 3 bases; unmatched junction bases: 2. The CDR3 extends over 13 amino acids. CDR1 WSHSY and CDR2 SAAADI come from the germline V gene. The CDR3, as DNA: TGCGCCAGCAGTGGGGACAGTTACTATGGCTACACCTTC. Amino acids: CASSGDSYYGYTF.

The gene calls are TRBV5-1 and TRBJ1-5, with TRBD1 matching over 7 bases. Germline assignment: CDR1 SGHRS and CDR2 YFSETQ. Trimming at V came to 4 bases and at J to 6 bases, leaving 7 bases not matched to a gene. The CDR3 runs to 14 residues. The CDR3 DNA reads as TGCGCCAGCAGCCAGACAGGGAACGGTCAGCCCCAGCATTTT. This sequence encodes CASSQTGNGQPQHF.

The V and J genes are TRBV27 and TRBJ1-1; TRBD1 is a possible D gene (5 bases). The CDR3 runs 15 residues. Germline CDR1 reads MNHEY; CDR2 reads SMNVEV (reference sequence). Trimming removed 2 bases at V and 5 bases at J, with 15 bases between. Here the CDR3 DNA reads TGTGCCAGCAGTTTAATACGCCAGGGATGGACTGAAGCTTTCTTT. Translating gives CASSLIRQGWTEAFF.

The chain has TRBV6-5 and TRBJ2-1; D might be TRBD1 (6 bases). Germline CDR1 reads MNHEY; CDR2 reads SVGAGI. The V gene lost 6 bases and the J gene lost 4 bases, with 10 bases spanning the gap. The CDR3 is made up of 13 amino acids. CDR3 bases: TGTGCCAGCAGGATCGGACAGTACAATGAGCAGTTCTTC. It encodes CASRIGQYNEQFF.

V gene TRBV27 combines with J gene TRBJ2-2, with D unresolved. V was shortened by 2 bases and J by 1 base, with 5 bases between the two germline ends. Germline-derived CDR1 and CDR2 are MNHEY and SMNVEV (reference sequence). The CDR3 runs 14 residues. CDR3 DNA sequence: TGTGCCAGCAGTTTAACCAGGAACACCGGGGAGCTGTTTTTT. Translated, it gives CASSLTRNTGELFF.

This clone came up once. The genes are TRBV19 and TRBJ2-2; D not certain. V lost 4 bases and J lost 3, with 6 bases in between. This CDR3 is 13 amino acids long. Per germline, CDR1 LNHDA and CDR2 SQIVND (reference sequence). In DNA form, the CDR3 reads TGTGCCAGTAGTACTGAGTACACCGGGGAGCTGTTTTTT. Translation gives CASSTEYTGELFF.

V usage is TRBV27 and J usage is TRBJ2-1; tentatively, D is TRBD2 (6 bases). This CDR3 has 14 residues. V lost 2 bases to trimming and J lost 2 bases, with 7 bases between them. Germline assignment: CDR1 MNHEY and CDR2 SMNVEV (reference sequence). The CDR3 DNA reads TGTGCCAGCAGTTTAAGCGGGCCCTACAATGAGCAGTTCTTC. It is translated as CASSLSGPYNEQFF.

DNA for the CDR3: TGTGCCAGCAGTCTGGAGGGGCGGGCTTCCTACGAGCAGTACTTC. Translating gives CASSLEGRASYEQYF. V gene TRBV27 combines with J gene TRBJ2-7; perhaps TRBD2 as D (6 bases). Per the germline V gene, CDR1 is MNHEY and CDR2 is SMNVEV (reference sequence). V was shortened by 5 bases and J by 1 base, with 15 bases between the two germline ends. This CDR3 contains 15 residues.

V gene TRBV12-3 or TRBV12-4 combines with J gene TRBJ2-1; D ambiguous. The CDR3 consists of 11 residues. The V end was cut by 7 bases, the J end by 7 bases, with 8 bases between. CDR3 coding DNA: TGTGCCAGCACCCTGGAGAATGAGCAGTTCTTC. Translation gives CASTLENEQFF.

The chain links TRBV7-6 to TRBJ2-3, with 15 nucleotides matching TRBD2. This CDR3 is 16 amino acids long. V shed 3 bases and J 6 bases; nucleotides not matched to a gene: 4. CDR1 is SGHVS, CDR2 FNYEAQ, per germline. CDR3 loop: CASSFSGLAGGDTQYF. CDR3 nucleotide sequence: TGTGCCAGCAGCTTTTCGGGACTAGCGGGGGGTGATACGCAGTATTTT.

The chain links TRBV4-1 to TRBJ2-1, with 11 bases that match TRBD2. Unmatched junction bases numbered 2, after V lost 4 bases and J lost 6 bases. The CDR3 has 14 residues. Germline CDR1 reads MGHRA; CDR2 reads YSYEKL. The CDR3 coding sequence is TGCGCCAGCAGCCTTAGCGGGGGGGCCAATGAGCAGTTCTTC. This encodes CASSLSGGANEQFF.

The rearrangement uses TRBV6-1 and TRBJ2-2, with 7 bases fitting TRBD1. The junction had 7 bases not matched to a gene; V was cut back by 3 bases and J by 0 bases. CDR3 length: 17 residues. Germline V CDR1 and CDR2: MNHNS, SASEGT. This CDR3 is CASSERWQGANTGELFF. CDR3 sequence (DNA): TGTGCCAGCAGTGAGAGGTGGCAGGGGGCGAACACCGGGGAGCTGTTTTTT.

The CDR3 protein is CASSDGLQDEAFF. As DNA, the CDR3 is TGTGCCAGCAGTGACGGTTTACAGGATGAAGCTTTCTTT. This chain connects TRBV6-1 to TRBJ1-1; perhaps TRBD1 as D (5 bases). The V and J ends lost 3 bases and 7 bases respectively, with 12 bases between them. Germline V gives CDR1 MNHNS, CDR2 SASEGT. The CDR3 is 13 amino acids.

This rearrangement joins TRBV4-1 to TRBJ2-7; D is possibly TRBD1 (5 bases). The CDR3 spans 15 residues. V lost 0 bases and J 3 bases, leaving 12 bases between the germline ends. Germline lookup yields CDR1 MGHRA and CDR2 YSYEKL. CDR3 amino acids: CASSQDHPDSYEQYF. In DNA, the CDR3 is TGCGCCAGCAGCCAAGACCATCCAGACAGCTACGAGCAGTACTTC.